Shown below are 9 T cell receptor beta chains from a single sample sequenced in a study of T cells after yellow fever vaccination. Each CDR3 protein gets one entry after TCRdb re-called the 5' RACE reads with MiXCR. The table lists 510,000 or so distinct CDR3 sequences, less than 20% of them singletons. Sample: PBMCs, taken 15 days after the yellow fever booster vaccination. Receptors originate from a man aged 30 to 39 who received the YFV17D yellow fever vaccine.

This clonotype was seen at least ten times. This chain joins TRBV7-2 and TRBJ2-2; a weak D match, TRBD2 (6 bases). The CDR3 spans 14 residues. Trimming took 1 base from V and 8 from J, leaving 11 bases between them. Germline CDR1 reads SGHTA; CDR2 reads FQGNSA. The CDR3 bases are TGTGCCAGCAGCTTAGAGGGAGGAGCGGGGGAGCTGTTTTTT. Translating gives CASSLEGGAGELFF.

The rearrangement joins TRBV7-2 to TRBJ2-3, with D perhaps given as TRBD1 or TRBD2 (5 bases each). The CDR3 is 15 residues long. The V and J ends lost 4 bases and 8 bases respectively, with 19 bases between them. The germline gives CDR1 SGHTA, CDR2 FQGNSA. The CDR3 is CASSSRVFGGSTQYF. The CDR3 DNA reads as TGTGCCAGCAGCTCCCGTGTGTTTGGGGGAAGTACGCAGTATTTT.

This clonotype was found a few times. The CDR3 spells CASSQTSSGSYEQFF. The CDR3 nucleotides are TGTGCCAGCAGCCAAACTTCTAGCGGGAGTTATGAGCAGTTCTTC. This sequence joins TRBV3-1 and TRBJ2-1; 10 bases agree with TRBD2. Germline V lookup: CDR1 LGHDT, CDR2 YNNKEL (reference sequence). The CDR3 is 15 residues long. The junction had 6 bases not matched to a gene; V was cut back by 2 bases and J by 8 bases.

This clonotype appeared a single time. The chain links TRBV18 to TRBJ1-3; the D gene is possibly TRBD1 (6 bases). V gave up 3 bases and J gave up 2 bases, with 11 bases separating them. In germline, CDR1 is KGHSH, CDR2 LQKENI. The CDR3 runs 15 residues. For the CDR3, the DNA is TGTGCCAGCTCACCGAGTGGGACAACTGGAAACACCATATATTTT. Protein: CASSPSGTTGNTIYF.

This clonotype has only a few counts. This chain links TRBV6-5 with TRBJ2-6; no clear D. From germline, CDR1 is MNHEY and CDR2 SVGAGI. The CDR3 length is 15 residues. With 2 bases removed from V and 1 base from J, the gap between germline ends came to 6 bases. The CDR3 reads CASSYGLSGANVLTF. The CDR3 DNA reads TGTGCCAGCAGTTACGGGTTATCTGGGGCCAACGTCCTGACTTTC.

V gene TRBV4-3 combines with J gene TRBJ2-7; D possibly matches TRBD1 or TRBD2 (6 bases each). The germline V gene encodes CDR1 LGHNA and CDR2 YSLEER. V was pared by 5 bases and J by 6 bases, with 14 bases between. This CDR3 contains 13 residues. The CDR3 protein is CASSWGAGREQYF. CDR3 in DNA: TGCGCCAGCAGCTGGGGGGCTGGGCGCGAGCAGTACTTC.

This clonotype was detected a few times. The chain couples TRBV20-1 to TRBJ1-6; 7 bases fit TRBD1. The CDR3 spans 15 residues. Germline V CDR1 and CDR2: DFQATT, SNEGSKA (reference sequence). V shed 6 bases and J 11 bases; nucleotides not matched to a gene: 16. The CDR3 DNA reads as TGCAGTGCCCACCGAGGGGGCAGGGAGGTACCACCCCTCCACTTT. It yields the protein CSAHRGGREVPPLHF.

The J gene is TRBJ2-7, the V gene TRBV7-8, with D tentatively TRBD1 (6 bases). Germline V gene sequence: CDR1 SGHVS, CDR2 FQNEAQ. The germline V and J ends were trimmed by 1 base and 8 bases, with 21 bases remaining between them. This CDR3 is built from 16 residues. CDR3 loop: CASSLGVASTGLKQYF. DNA of the CDR3: TGTGCCAGCAGCTTAGGGGTCGCCTCAACAGGGCTAAAGCAGTACTTC.

This clonotype was detected only a few times. This chain's CDR3 is CASSYEGGQPQHF. The DNA of the CDR3 is TGCGCCAGCAGCTATGAAGGGGGTCAGCCCCAGCATTTT. The J gene is TRBJ1-5, the V gene TRBV5-1, with D perhaps TRBD1 (6 bases). CDR1 SGHRS and CDR2 YFSETQ come from the germline V gene. This CDR3 region has 13 residues. Trimming shortened V by 3 bases and J by 6 bases, and 10 bases separated the two germline ends.